One and the same sample provided the 17 T cell receptor beta chains below, sequenced in a study of blood T cell repertoires in COVID-19 (TCRdb year 2020). The library was produced with the immunoSEQ multiplex PCR assay. Here the immuneACCESS table is served through TCRdb, limited to in-frame sequences with V and J called. Missing clones are a known gap in these copies; in checked studies unresolved V genes cover under half, and the rest lacks a known reason. Within this sample are fewer than 75,000 clones, with roughly 88% of them counted one time only. In total, the top ten clones hold under 5% of the sample. Sequenced material: peripheral blood. The receptors derive from a man between 65 and 80 years old with acute or convalescent COVID-19.

This clone was seen only once. Here the CDR3 DNA reads TGCGCCAGCAGCCATTTTACACAAACAGGGGTCGGAAACACCATATATTTT. Residues: CASSHFTQTGVGNTIYF. The gene calls are TRBV4-3 and TRBJ1-3; TRBD1 aligns across 7 bases. Germline assignment: CDR1 LGHNA and CDR2 YSLEER. Trimming took 3 bases from V and 4 from J; bases not matched to a gene: 12. CDR3 size: 17 residues.

The rearrangement joins TRBV29-1 to TRBJ2-7; 9 bases map to TRBD1. The J segment lost 3 bases and the V segment lost 5 bases, leaving 8 bases of the junction unmatched. CDR3 length equals 14 residues. Looked up from germline, CDR1 is SQVTM and CDR2 is ANQGSEA. This CDR3 reads CSVSMGQGFYEQYF. CDR3 coding DNA: TGCAGCGTTAGCATGGGACAGGGATTCTACGAGCAGTACTTC.

This clone was seen once. The gene calls are TRBV30 and TRBJ2-1, with 7 bases matching TRBD1. CDR1 GTSNPN and CDR2 SVGIG come from the germline V gene (reference sequence). Germline trimming cut 0 bases from V and 0 bases from J; bases unmatched to any gene: 5. The CDR3 loop spans 16 amino acids. In DNA form, the CDR3 reads TGTGCCTGGAGTGTTTCAGGGGACAGCTCCTACAATGAGCAGTTCTTC. Residues: CAWSVSGDSSYNEQFF.

The rearrangement links TRBV3-1 (or the pseudogene TRBV3-2) to TRBJ1-5; TRBD1 is a possible D gene (6 bases). Trimming took 2 bases from V and 5 from J, leaving 7 bases between them. The CDR3 spans 13 residues. The germline V gene has CDR1 LGHDT and CDR2 YNNKEL (reference sequence). CDR3 nucleotide sequence: TGTGCCAGCAGCCAACGGACAGATCAGCCCCAGCATTTT. Translation: CASSQRTDQPQHF.

This clone has only a few counts. The chain employs TRBV9 and TRBJ2-7, with a tentative D call TRBD2 (5 bases). Germline lookup yields CDR1 SGDLS and CDR2 YYNGEE. CDR3 length equals 15 residues. The V end was cut by 0 bases, the J end by 6 bases, with 16 bases between. As DNA, the CDR3 is TGTGCCAGCAGCGTAGATGCGTTCAAGGGAGTCGAGCAGTACTTC. As protein: CASSVDAFKGVEQYF.

The V gene is TRBV4-3, the J gene TRBJ1-2; D gene ambiguous. There are 16 residues in the CDR3. Germline V CDR1 and CDR2: LGHNA, YSLEER. Between the trimmed V and J ends, which lost 0 bases and 5 bases, there was a span of 16 bases. The CDR3 nucleotides read TGCGCCAGCAGCCAAGACCCGCGACACCCTGGGTATGGCTACACCTTC. Amino acids: CASSQDPRHPGYGYTF.

The CDR3 here is CASSEVTGVEGYTF. The DNA for the CDR3 is TGTGCCAGCAGTGAAGTGACAGGGGTGGAGGGCTACACCTTC. This chain connects TRBV2 to TRBJ1-2, with TRBD1 matching over 8 bases. The V and J ends lost 1 base and 8 bases, in that order; junction bases with no gene match: 6. Germline V gives CDR1 SNHLY, CDR2 FYNNEI. The CDR3 loop spans 14 amino acids.

The CDR3 is CASSPPGQREHGYTF. The DNA for the CDR3 is TGTGCCAGCTCACCACCGGGACAGAGGGAGCATGGCTACACCTTC. The chain has TRBV18 and TRBJ1-2; TRBD1 matches 7 bases. J was trimmed by 6 bases and V by 0 bases; bases with no gene match: 7. The CDR3 spans 15 residues. Germline loops: CDR1 KGHSH, CDR2 LQKENI.

The table lists this clone with a count of one. This rearrangement joins TRBV4-2 to TRBJ2-3, with D possibly being TRBD2 (6 bases). The CDR3 contains 14 residues. In germline, CDR1 is LGHNA, CDR2 YNFKEQ. Trimming removed 7 bases from V and 0 bases from J, with 11 bases in between. CDR3 DNA sequence: TGTGCCAGCAATTCGGGGGAAAGCACAGATACGCAGTATTTT. Amino acid sequence: CASNSGESTDTQYF.

This clone was counted only a few times. The chain joins TRBV6-5 to TRBJ1-2, with a possible D match to TRBD1 (6 bases). The CDR3 extends over 15 amino acids. Trimming cost V 0 bases and J 5 bases, with 13 bases left between them. The V gene's germline CDR1 is MNHEY and CDR2 SVGAGI. The CDR3 DNA reads TGTGCCAGCAGTTACTCGCCAGGGGAAGGTTATGGCTACACCTTC. It encodes CASSYSPGEGYGYTF.

This clone has only a few counts. The chain combines TRBV9 with TRBJ2-5; no definite D call. Trimming left V 4 bases short and J 4 bases short, with 11 bases between. Germline V lookup: CDR1 SGDLS, CDR2 YYNGEE. The CDR3 has 13 residues. This chain's CDR3 is CASSPPTGETQYF. The CDR3, as DNA: TGTGCCAGCAGCCCCCCGACGGGAGAGACCCAGTACTTC. Looking up the rest from reference TRBV9 and TRBJ2-5 gives the full variable domain: DSGVTQTPKHLITATGQRVTLRCSPRSGDLSVYWYQQSLDQGLQFLIQYYNGEERAKGNILERFSAQQFPDLHSELNLSSLELGDSALYFCASSPPTGETQYFGPGTRLLVL.

V and J are TRBV15 and TRBJ2-1; no clear D gene. The germline gives CDR1 LNHNV, CDR2 YYDKDF (reference sequence). There are 13 residues in the CDR3. The V and J ends lost 5 bases and 7 bases respectively, with 12 bases between them. The CDR3, as DNA: TGTGCCACCAGCCTAGTAGGTCTTAATGAGCAGTTCTTC. Translating gives CATSLVGLNEQFF.

The gene calls are TRBV7-2 and TRBJ2-7; 12 bases are a match to TRBD2. Looked up from germline, CDR1 is SGHTA and CDR2 is FQGNSA. CDR3 length equals 17 residues. With 1 base clipped from V and 1 base from J, the junction kept 5 bases outside the gene matches. The CDR3 protein is CASSLEGLAGFSYEQYF. The CDR3, as DNA: TGTGCCAGCAGCTTAGAGGGACTAGCGGGTTTTTCCTACGAGCAGTACTTC.

This clone was seen only once. This chain links TRBV6-4 with TRBJ1-4; 9 bases are a match to TRBD1. Germline-derived CDR1 and CDR2 are MRHNA and SNTAGT. CDR3 length: 17 residues. V shed 6 bases, J shed 0 bases, and the junction held 8 bases outside the gene matches. CDR3 coding DNA: TGTGCCAGCAGGTATGTGGGACAGGGCACAACTAATGAAAAACTGTTTTTT. Amino acids: CASRYVGQGTTNEKLFF.

The genes are TRBV6-5 and TRBJ1-2; D not resolved. Trimming stripped 2 bases from V and 2 bases from J, with 9 bases between. The CDR3 is 14 residues long. Germline assignment: CDR1 MNHEY and CDR2 SVGAGI. The DNA of the CDR3 is TGTGCCAGCAGTTACCGGGGAGGGAACTATGGCTACACCTTC. It specifies CASSYRGGNYGYTF.

The V gene is TRBV18, the J gene TRBJ2-3, with D perhaps matching TRBD2 (6 bases). V was cut by 3 bases and J by 1 base, with 11 bases left in between. The CDR3 runs to 15 residues. The germline V gene has CDR1 KGHSH and CDR2 LQKENI. CDR3 coding DNA: TGTGCCAGCTCACCGTCGGCTAGCGGCACAGATACGCAGTATTTT. Its translation: CASSPSASGTDTQYF.

This chain links TRBV6-2 or TRBV6-3 with TRBJ1-6; possible D gene TRBD1, 5 bases. The CDR3 is made up of 14 amino acids. V lost 2 bases to trimming and J lost 5 bases, with 7 bases between them. The germline V gene encodes CDR1 MNHEY and CDR2 SVGEGT. CDR3 sequence (DNA): TGTGCCAGCAGTTACGGCAGGGATAATTCACCCCTCCACTTT. Translation: CASSYGRDNSPLHF.